This T cell receptor (beta chain) was observed in a study of T cell changes during pregnancy in multiple sclerosis. Concerning this clone itself: At one boundary the junction diverges from the germline segment, which might be a read error.

The protocol was immunoSEQ multiplex PCR, while the TCRdb copy is restricted to in-frame clones and leaves out a portion. The table includes about 75,000 clones, 89% detected once. The CDR3 sequence is 14 residues long. Germline V gene sequence: CDR1 SSHAT, CDR2 FNYEAQ (reference sequence). This sequence was found in a female donor in good health, enrolled as a control in a pregnancy study. This chain uses TRBV7-7 with TRBJ2-3; 8 nucleotides agree with TRBD1. This material consisted of peripheral blood, taken in the first trimester of pregnancy. The CDR3 coding sequence is TGTGCTAGCAGCCCCGACAGGGGAGCAAATACGCAGTATTTT. Residues: CASSPDRGANTQYF.